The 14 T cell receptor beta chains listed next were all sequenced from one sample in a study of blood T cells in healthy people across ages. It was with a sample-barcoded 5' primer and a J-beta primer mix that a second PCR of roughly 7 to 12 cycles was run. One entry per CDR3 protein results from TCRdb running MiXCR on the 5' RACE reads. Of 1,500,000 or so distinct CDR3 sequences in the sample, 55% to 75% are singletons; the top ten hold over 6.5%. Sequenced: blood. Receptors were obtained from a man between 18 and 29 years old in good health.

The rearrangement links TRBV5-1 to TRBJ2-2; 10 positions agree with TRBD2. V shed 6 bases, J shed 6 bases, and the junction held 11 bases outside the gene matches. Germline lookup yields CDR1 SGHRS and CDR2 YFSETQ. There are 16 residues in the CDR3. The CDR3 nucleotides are TGCGCCAGCATCTTTACGAGCGGGAGGGCCTCCGGGGAGCTGTTTTTT. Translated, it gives CASIFTSGRASGELFF.

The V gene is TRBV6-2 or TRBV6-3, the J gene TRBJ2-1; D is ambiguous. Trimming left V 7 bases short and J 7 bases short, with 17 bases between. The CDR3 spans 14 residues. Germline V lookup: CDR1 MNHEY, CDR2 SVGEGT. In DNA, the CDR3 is TGTGCCAGCAACATCGGTTCCCACCGGAATGAGCAGTTCTTC. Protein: CASNIGSHRNEQFF.

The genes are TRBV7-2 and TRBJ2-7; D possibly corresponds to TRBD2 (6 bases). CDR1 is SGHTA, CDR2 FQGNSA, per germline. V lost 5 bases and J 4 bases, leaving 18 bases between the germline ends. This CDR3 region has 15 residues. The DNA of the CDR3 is TGTGCCAGCAGCCAGAGCGGGCGTTCAGTTTACGAGCAGTACTTC. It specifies CASSQSGRSVYEQYF.

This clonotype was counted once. CDR3 loop: CASSLDPAGGPTQYF. CDR3 in DNA: TGTGCCAGCAGCTTAGATCCTGCGGGGGGTCCTACGCAGTATTTT. J is TRBJ2-3 and V is TRBV11-2; 8 bases match TRBD2. CDR3 length: 15 amino acids. V lost 0 bases to trimming and J lost 8 bases; unmatched junction nucleotides: 7. Germline-derived CDR1 and CDR2 are SGHAT and FQNNGV.

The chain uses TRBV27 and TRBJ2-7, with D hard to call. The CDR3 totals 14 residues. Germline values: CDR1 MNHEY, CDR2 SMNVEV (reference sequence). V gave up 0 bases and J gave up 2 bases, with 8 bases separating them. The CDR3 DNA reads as TGTGCCAGCAGTTTATCAGTAAGACCCTACGAGCAGTACTTC. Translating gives CASSLSVRPYEQYF.

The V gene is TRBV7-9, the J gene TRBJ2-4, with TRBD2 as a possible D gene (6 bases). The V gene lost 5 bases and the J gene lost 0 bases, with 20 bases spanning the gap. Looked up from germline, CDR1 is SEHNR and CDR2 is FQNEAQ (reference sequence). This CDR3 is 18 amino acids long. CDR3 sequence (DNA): TGTGCCAGCAGCCGTCTGGCAGGGTTCGGGGGAGCCAAAAACATTCAGTACTTC. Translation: CASSRLAGFGGAKNIQYF.

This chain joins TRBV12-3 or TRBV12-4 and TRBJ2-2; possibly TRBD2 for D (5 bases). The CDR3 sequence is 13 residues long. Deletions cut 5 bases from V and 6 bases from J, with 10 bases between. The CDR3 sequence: CASSVRESGELFF. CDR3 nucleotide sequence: TGTGCCAGCAGTGTAAGGGAGTCCGGGGAGCTGTTTTTT.

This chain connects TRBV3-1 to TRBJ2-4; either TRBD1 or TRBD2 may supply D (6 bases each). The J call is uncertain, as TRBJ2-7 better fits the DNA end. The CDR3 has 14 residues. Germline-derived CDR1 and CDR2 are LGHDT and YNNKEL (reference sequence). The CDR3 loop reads CASSPEGGWYEQYF. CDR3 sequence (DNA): TGTGCCAGCAGCCCGGAGGGGGGCTGGTACGAGCAGTACTTC.

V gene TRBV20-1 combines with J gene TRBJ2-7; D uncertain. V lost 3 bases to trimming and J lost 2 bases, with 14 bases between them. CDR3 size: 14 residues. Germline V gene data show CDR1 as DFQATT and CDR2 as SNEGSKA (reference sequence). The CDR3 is CSARYIPSPYEQYF. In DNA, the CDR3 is TGCAGTGCTAGGTACATCCCAAGTCCCTACGAGCAGTACTTC.

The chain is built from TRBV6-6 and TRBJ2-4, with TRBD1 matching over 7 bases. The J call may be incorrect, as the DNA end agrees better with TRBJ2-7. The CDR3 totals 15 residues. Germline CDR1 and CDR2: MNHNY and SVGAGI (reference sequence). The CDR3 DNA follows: TGTGCCAGCAGACGCCACGTACAGGGGTACTACGAGCAGTACTTC. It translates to CASRRHVQGYYEQYF.

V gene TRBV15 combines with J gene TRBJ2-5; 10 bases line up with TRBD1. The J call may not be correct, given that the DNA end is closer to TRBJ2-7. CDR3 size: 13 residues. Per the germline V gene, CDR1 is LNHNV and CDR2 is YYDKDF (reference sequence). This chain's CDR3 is CATSPGTGAEQYF. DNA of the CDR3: TGTGCCACCAGCCCCGGGACAGGGGCCGAGCAGTACTTC.

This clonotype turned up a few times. The CDR3 loop is CASSQEPGDGYTF. The CDR3 nucleotides read TGTGCCAGCAGCCAAGAACCGGGGGATGGCTACACCTTC. The V and J genes are TRBV3-1 and TRBJ1-2, with a tentative D call TRBD1 (5 bases). The CDR3 consists of 13 residues. V was pared by 0 bases and J by 6 bases, with 8 bases between. Germline values: CDR1 LGHDT, CDR2 YNNKEL (reference sequence).

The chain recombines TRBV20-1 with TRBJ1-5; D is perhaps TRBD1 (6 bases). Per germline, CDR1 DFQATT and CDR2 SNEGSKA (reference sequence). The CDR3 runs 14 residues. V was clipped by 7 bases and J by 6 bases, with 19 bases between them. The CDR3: CSGGGRGVGQPQHF. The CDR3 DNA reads TGCAGTGGGGGGGGCAGGGGAGTTGGTCAGCCCCAGCATTTT.

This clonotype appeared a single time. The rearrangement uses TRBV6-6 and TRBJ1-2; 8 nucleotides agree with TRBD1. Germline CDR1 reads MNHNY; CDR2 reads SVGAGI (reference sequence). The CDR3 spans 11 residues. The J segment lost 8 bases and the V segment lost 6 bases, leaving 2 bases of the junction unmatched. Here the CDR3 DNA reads TGTGCCAGCAGGGGACAGGACGGCTACACCTTC. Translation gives CASRGQDGYTF.